Listed below are T cell receptor beta chains from one sample, sequenced in a study of T-cell memory formation after mild COVID-19. Each CDR3 protein gets one entry after TCRdb re-called the 5' RACE reads with MiXCR. The sample consists of about 540,000 distinct CDR3 sequences, over 20% of them appearing once. The source material was PBMCs or a T cell subset sorted from them (not recorded which). The source of these receptors is an adult woman who had mild COVID-19 (a few samples of this study predate the infection). Cell type and time point are not known. Each CDR3 is given with its conserved first and last residue. The D gene is left open where the match is weak. Clone size is shown for a subset of rows, as once, few, many or a class of expanded clone.

few,TRBJ2-4,TRBV12-3/TRBV12-4,.,CASRGSLAKNIQYF,TGTGCCAGCCGTGGCAGTCTAGCCAAAAACATTCAGTACTTC
many,TRBJ1-1,TRBV5-6,.,CASSPNTFRTEAFF,TGTGCCAGCAGCCCCAATACGTTTCGGACTGAAGCTTTCTTT
few,TRBJ2-1,TRBV18,.,CASSPRRQGGIEDNEQFF,TGTGCCAGCTCACCCCGACGACAGGGAGGGATTGAGGACAATGAGCAGTTCTTC
many,TRBJ2-1,TRBV19,.,CASSSPGGAYNEQFF,TGTGCCAGTAGTTCGCCCGGGGGTGCCTACAATGAGCAGTTCTTC
.,TRBJ2-5,TRBV12-3/TRBV12-4,.,CASSPNRLGGQETQYF,TGTGCCAGCAGCCCTAATAGACTAGGAGGCCAAGAGACCCAGTACTTC
.,TRBJ2-7,TRBV20-1,TRBD1,CSADNPRQGVEQYF,TGCAGTGCGGACAATCCGAGACAGGGGGTCGAGCAGTACTTC
.,TRBJ1-2,TRBV12-3/TRBV12-4,.,CASSLGALGYTF,TGTGCCAGCAGCCTAGGGGCTTTAGGGTACACCTTC
many,TRBJ2-1,TRBV5-1,TRBD2,CASSPGLADYNEQFF,TGCGCCAGCAGCCCGGGACTAGCGGATTACAATGAGCAGTTCTTC
.,TRBJ1-5,TRBV6-5,TRBD1,CASSPSTGNSNQPQHF,TGTGCCAGCAGTCCATCGACAGGGAATAGCAATCAGCCCCAGCATTTT
.,TRBJ2-5,TRBV12-3/TRBV12-4,TRBD1,CASTHGTGGYQETQYF,TGTGCCAGCACCCACGGGACAGGGGGCTACCAAGAGACCCAGTACTTC
.,TRBJ1-1,TRBV18,TRBD1,CASSPNGQGMNTEAFF,TGTGCCAGCTCACCGAACGGACAGGGGATGAACACTGAAGCTTTCTTT
few,TRBJ2-5,TRBV20-1,.,CSARGGGTQYF,TGCAGTGCTAGAGGAGGGGGGACCCAGTACTTC
.,TRBJ2-3,TRBV4-1,.,CASSQPEGDTQYF,TGCGCCAGCAGCCAACCGGAGGGAGATACGCAGTATTTT
few,TRBJ2-7,TRBV7-2,.,CASSARGGGKQYF,TGTGCCAGCAGCGCCCGCGGGGGCGGGAAGCAGTACTTC
.,TRBJ2-1,TRBV7-6,TRBD2,CASSLAPAGGPENEQFF,TGTGCCAGCAGCTTAGCCCCCGCGGGAGGGCCGGAGAATGAGCAGTTCTTC
few,TRBJ2-5,TRBV6-2/TRBV6-3,.,CASSSQGLQETQYF,TGTGCCAGCAGTTCTCAGGGACTCCAAGAGACCCAGTACTTC
.,TRBJ2-3,TRBV2,TRBD2,CASRTSGRASTDTQYF,TGTGCCAGCAGGACTAGCGGGAGGGCTAGCACAGATACGCAGTATTTT
.,TRBJ1-3,TRBV6-5,.,CASSYSGQIKANTIYF,TGTGCCAGCAGCTATAGCGGACAGATTAAAGCGAACACCATATATTTT
few,TRBJ2-7,TRBV15,TRBD2,CATSQPERERGEQYF,TGTGCCACCAGCCAACCGGAGCGGGAGCGCGGCGAGCAGTACTTC
.,TRBJ2-5,TRBV21-1,.,CASSKGTQETQYF,TGTGCCAGCAGCAAAGGGACCCAAGAGACCCAGTACTTC
many,TRBJ2-3,TRBV7-2,.,CASSPAVVVLYF,TGTGCCAGCAGCCCAGCAGTGGTAGTTTTGTATTTT
few,TRBJ2-7,TRBV4-1,.,CASSQGGYYEQYF,TGCGCCAGCAGCCAAGGGGGCTACTACGAGCAGTACTTC
few,TRBJ1-1,TRBV5-4,TRBD1,CASSFTGVAEAFF,TGTGCCAGCAGCTTCACAGGGGTCGCTGAAGCTTTCTTT
few,TRBJ2-7,TRBV27,.,CASRPYSGIHEQYF,TGTGCCAGCAGGCCTTATTCAGGGATCCACGAGCAGTACTTC
.,TRBJ2-1,TRBV20-1,.,CSARDPRSSDEQFF,TGCAGTGCTAGAGATCCGAGGAGTTCGGATGAGCAGTTCTTC
few,TRBJ2-7,TRBV18,TRBD1,CASSPNTGVQPYEQYF,TGTGCCAGCTCACCAAACACAGGGGTCCAGCCTTACGAGCAGTACTTC
.,TRBJ1-6,TRBV9,.,CASSVATGNSPLHF,TGTGCCAGCAGCGTAGCCACAGGGAATTCACCCCTCCACTTT
.,TRBJ1-4,TRBV4-1,.,CASSQVGRGDSRKLFF,TGCGCCAGCAGCCAAGTAGGTCGGGGGGATTCGCGAAAACTGTTTTTT
.,TRBJ2-4,TRBV5-1,.,CASSLYGRTKNIQYF,TGCGCCAGCAGCTTGTACGGCCGGACAAAAAACATTCAGTACTTC
few,TRBJ1-2,TRBV20-1,.,CSPSHNYGYTF,TGCAGTCCATCCCATAACTATGGCTACACCTTC
.,TRBJ2-3,TRBV5-1,TRBD2,CASSPLTIGRSDTQYF,TGCGCCAGCAGCCCTCTAACTATCGGGAGGTCAGATACGCAGTATTTT
.,TRBJ2-3,TRBV4-3,.,CASSQEYGGGTDTQYF,TGCGCCAGCAGCCAAGAATACGGGGGTGGGACAGATACGCAGTATTTT
few,TRBJ2-2,TRBV12-3/TRBV12-4,.,CASRDNRDTGELFF,TGTGCCAGCAGAGATAACAGGGATACCGGGGAGCTGTTTTTT
.,TRBJ2-7,TRBV2,.,CASRNRFVEQYF,TGTGCCAGCAGGAACCGGTTCGTTGAGCAGTACTTC
.,TRBJ2-1,TRBV25-1,TRBD2,CASSESGTSGEDEQFF,TGTGCCAGCAGTGAGTCCGGGACTAGCGGGGAAGATGAGCAGTTCTTC
many,TRBJ1-2,TRBV20-1,TRBD1,CSARDTHRGDYGYTF,TGCAGTGCTAGAGATACCCACAGGGGTGACTATGGCTACACCTTC
.,TRBJ2-3,TRBV6-6,.,CASSYERSTDTQYF,TGTGCCAGCAGTTACGAGCGGAGCACAGATACGCAGTATTTT
few,TRBJ2-2,TRBV18,.,CASSLGTRRIGELFF,TGTGCCAGCTCACTGGGAACGCGGCGGATCGGGGAGCTGTTTTTT
.,TRBJ1-1,TRBV20-1,.,CSVLGHTNTEAFF,TGCAGTGTTCTGGGGCATACTAACACTGAAGCTTTCTTT
few,TRBJ2-1,TRBV21-1,.,CASSRDRLCSYNEQFF,TGTGCCAGCAGTCGGGATCGTCTCTGCTCCTACAATGAGCAGTTCTTC
few,TRBJ2-2,TRBV7-9,.,CASSLKGPGGELFF,TGTGCCAGCAGCTTAAAAGGGCCAGGCGGGGAGCTGTTTTTT
.,TRBJ2-3,TRBV12-3/TRBV12-4,TRBD2,CASTLPGLAGASTDTQYF,TGTGCCAGCACCTTACCGGGACTAGCGGGGGCTAGCACAGATACGCAGTATTTT
few,TRBJ2-7,TRBV24-1,.,CATSAQRGEQYF,TGTGCCACCAGTGCCCAGAGAGGCGAGCAGTACTTC
few,TRBJ2-7,TRBV7-8,.,CASRDPQAHEQYF,TGTGCCAGCAGGGATCCTCAGGCCCACGAGCAGTACTTC
.,TRBJ2-7,TRBV7-2,TRBD2,CASSPGTSIREQYF,TGTGCCAGCAGCCCCGGGACTAGCATTCGCGAGCAGTACTTC
.,TRBJ2-3,TRBV4-3,.,CASSRGSGIWDTQYF,TGCGCCAGCAGCCGAGGGTCCGGGATCTGGGATACGCAGTATTTT
.,TRBJ1-5,TRBV5-6,TRBD1,CASRIQGAGSQPQHF,TGTGCCAGCAGGATTCAGGGGGCAGGGAGTCAGCCCCAGCATTTT
few,TRBJ2-2,TRBV20-1,.,CSASQIPNTGELFF,TGCAGTGCTTCACAAATTCCGAACACCGGGGAGCTGTTTTTT
many,TRBJ2-2,TRBV5-5,.,CASSFLIGRTGELFF,TGTGCCAGCAGCTTTTTGATTGGACGAACCGGGGAGCTGTTTTTT
.,TRBJ2-1,TRBV12-3/TRBV12-4,TRBD2,CASSLAGLAGGLGDEQFF,TGTGCCAGCAGTTTAGCCGGACTAGCGGGAGGGCTAGGGGATGAGCAGTTCTTC
few,TRBJ2-1,TRBV7-2,TRBD1,CASSLAGTGGGNEQFF,TGTGCCAGCAGCTTAGCAGGGACAGGGGGCGGGAATGAGCAGTTCTTC